Listed here are 30 T cell receptor beta chains from one sample, sequenced in a study of blood T cell repertoires in COVID-19. Libraries were prepared by immunoSEQ multiplex PCR; TCRdb keeps only in-frame clonotypes and omits some of them. The table has approximately 300,000 clones, over 75% seen once. The sequencing sample was made of PBMCs or T cells enriched from blood (not recorded which). The receptors here all came from a man younger than 45 who had recovered from COVID-19.

The chain combines TRBV11-2 with TRBJ2-7; D call uncertain. V dropped 1 base and J dropped 2 bases, with 12 bases sitting between them. The length of the CDR3 is 15 residues. Germline values: CDR1 SGHAT, CDR2 FQNNGV. The CDR3 DNA reads TGTGCCAGCAGCTTAGTGACAAGCCCAACCTACGAGCAGTACTTC. Translating it yields CASSLVTSPTYEQYF.

Only a few counts were recorded for this clone. The J gene is TRBJ2-1, the V gene TRBV30; 16 bases map to TRBD2. Trimming took 7 bases from V and 9 from J; bases not matched to a gene: 9. Germline V gene data show CDR1 as GTSNPN and CDR2 as SVGIG (reference sequence). The length of the CDR3 is 15 residues. The CDR3: CASGTSGRAYFEQFF. The DNA for the CDR3 is TGTGCCTCCGGGACTAGCGGGAGGGCCTACTTTGAGCAGTTCTTC. The variable domain in full, completed from reference TRBV30 and TRBJ2-1, reads SQTIHQWPATLVQPVGSPLSLECTVEGTSNPNLYWYRQAAGRGLQLLFYSVGIGQISSEVPQNLSASRPQDRQFILSSKKLLLSDSGFYLCASGTSGRAYFEQFFGPGTRLTVL.

The V gene is TRBV19, the J gene TRBJ1-4, with D unresolved. This CDR3 is built from 11 residues. The germline CDR1 and CDR2 sequences are LNHDA and SQIVND (reference sequence). V was shortened by 6 bases and J by 7 bases, with 6 bases between the two germline ends. CDR3 sequence: CASSNSEKLFF. The CDR3 DNA sequence: TGTGCCAGTAGCAACAGTGAAAAACTGTTTTTT. Drawing the rest from reference TRBV19 and TRBJ1-4, the complete variable domain is DGGITQSPKYLFRKEGQNVTLSCEQNLNHDAMYWYRQDPGQGLRLIYYSQIVNDFQKGDIAEGYSVSREKKESFPLTVTSAQKNPTAFYLCASSNSEKLFFGSGTQLSVL.

This sequence joins TRBV29-1 and TRBJ1-5; the D is unclear. With 7 bases removed from V and 3 bases from J, the gap between germline ends came to 25 bases. Germline CDR1 reads SQVTM; CDR2 reads ANQGSEA. CDR3 length equals 17 residues. CDR3 region: CSARSRPGNPYNQPQHF. The CDR3 coding sequence is TGCAGCGCCCGAAGCAGGCCAGGCAACCCCTACAATCAGCCCCAGCATTTT.

V usage is TRBV15 and J usage is TRBJ1-2; 10 bases line up with TRBD1. The CDR3 is 17 residues long. V was clipped by 3 bases and J by 2 bases; unmatched bases: 9. Germline V CDR1 and CDR2: LNHNV, YYDKDF (reference sequence). The CDR3 reads CATSSTDRGRTNYGYTF. CDR3 coding DNA: TGTGCCACCAGCAGCACCGACAGGGGGCGTACAAACTATGGCTACACCTTC.

The rearrangement links TRBV6-2 or TRBV6-3 to TRBJ2-3; D gene uncertain. The CDR3 spans 14 residues. Germline V gives CDR1 MNHEY, CDR2 SVGEGT. Trimming removed 0 bases at V and 0 bases at J, with 4 bases between. The CDR3 here is CASSYSTSTDTQYF. CDR3 DNA: TGTGCCAGCAGTTACTCCACAAGCACAGATACGCAGTATTTT.

A few counts support this clone. This chain links TRBV28 with TRBJ1-5; 9 nucleotides match TRBD1. This CDR3 has 14 residues. Germline CDR1 is MDHEN and CDR2 is SYDVKM. Germline trimming cut 11 bases from V and 2 bases from J; bases unmatched to any gene: 7. CDR3 in amino acids: CAVEDRGGNQPQHF. In DNA, the CDR3 is TGTGCCGTAGAGGACAGGGGAGGCAATCAGCCCCAGCATTTT.

About this clone itself: The sample carries other DNA sequences with the same CDR3. The chain uses TRBV7-9 and TRBJ2-3; TRBD2 agrees at 12 bases. The CDR3 runs to 16 residues. Trimming removed 5 bases from V and 2 bases from J; junction bases left unmatched: 5. Looked up from germline, CDR1 is SEHNR and CDR2 is FQNEAQ (reference sequence). CDR3 sequence: CASSRTSGGPTDTQYF. As DNA, the CDR3 is TGTGCCAGCAGCCGAACTAGCGGGGGGCCCACAGATACGCAGTATTTT.

The rearrangement uses TRBV12-3 or TRBV12-4 and TRBJ2-1; TRBD1 agrees at 11 bases. Trimming took 8 bases from V and 8 from J; bases not matched to a gene: 2. CDR3 length: 12 amino acids. This chain's CDR3 is CASGQGADEQFF. In DNA form, the CDR3 reads TGTGCCAGCGGACAGGGGGCGGATGAGCAGTTCTTC.

The chain links TRBV11-1 to TRBJ1-6; D uncertain. Trimming removed 1 base from V and 10 bases from J, with 8 bases in between. Germline CDR1 reads SGHAT; CDR2 reads FQDESV (reference sequence). This CDR3 spans 13 amino acids. The chain's CDR3 is CASSLEEASPLHF. CDR3 in DNA: TGTGCCAGCAGCTTAGAAGAGGCGTCACCCCTCCACTTT.

V gene TRBV4-1 combines with J gene TRBJ2-1, with D perhaps TRBD1 (5 bases). The CDR3 has 16 amino acids. V shed 0 bases and J shed 3 bases, with 12 bases lying between them. Germline CDR1 and CDR2: MGHRA and YSYEKL. The CDR3 reads CASSQDKGNYYNEQFF. As DNA, the CDR3 is TGCGCCAGCAGCCAAGATAAGGGGAATTACTACAATGAGCAGTTCTTC.

This chain's CDR3 is CASRIQGALFNEKLFF. CDR3 coding DNA: TGTGCCAGCAGAATCCAGGGGGCTCTATTTAATGAAAAACTGTTTTTT. The rearrangement joins TRBV19 to TRBJ1-4; TRBD1 matches at 8 bases. CDR1 LNHDA and CDR2 SQIVND come from the germline V gene (reference sequence). This CDR3 region has 16 residues. V trimming: 9 bases; J trimming: 4 bases; junction bases outside the gene matches: 13. The full variable domain, in which reference TRBV19 and TRBJ1-4 provide the parts outside the CDR3, is DGGITQSPKYLFRKEGQNVTLSCEQNLNHDAMYWYRQDPGQGLRLIYYSQIVNDFQKGDIAEGYSVSREKKESFPLTVTSAQKNPTAFYLCASRIQGALFNEKLFFGSGTQLSVL.

V gene TRBV7-8 combines with J gene TRBJ2-3, with a weak D call TRBD2 (6 bases). Germline values: CDR1 SGHVS, CDR2 FQNEAQ. Trimming left V 7 bases short and J 2 bases short, with 22 bases between. The CDR3 loop spans 17 amino acids. This CDR3 is CASNHKEGTRLTDTQYF. The CDR3 DNA is TGTGCCAGCAACCACAAGGAGGGGACTCGCCTCACAGATACGCAGTATTTT.

In DNA form, the CDR3 reads TGTGCCAGCAGTTACGGGCAGGCCTCGGCTGGCTACACCTTC. Translating gives CASSYGQASAGYTF. V and J are TRBV6-5 and TRBJ1-2; D gene uncertain. The CDR3 contains 14 residues. The V gene's germline CDR1 is MNHEY and CDR2 SVGAGI. Trimming removed 2 bases at V and 7 bases at J, with 14 bases between.

The V gene is TRBV2, the J gene TRBJ2-1; no definite D call. Germline CDR1 reads SNHLY; CDR2 reads FYNNEI. V lost 3 bases and J 4 bases, leaving 13 bases between the germline ends. The CDR3 spans 15 residues. The CDR3 reads CASSEERIEYNEQFF. The CDR3 nucleotides are TGTGCCAGCAGTGAGGAGCGAATCGAATACAATGAGCAGTTCTTC.

CDR3 amino acids: CAISFRESGGYTF. In DNA, the CDR3 is TGTGCCATCAGTTTTAGGGAAAGCGGTGGCTACACCTTC. This chain uses TRBV10-3 with TRBJ1-2, with D hard to call. Trimming shortened V by 5 bases and J by 7 bases, and 14 bases separated the two germline ends. The CDR3 has 13 amino acids. Germline V gives CDR1 ENHRY, CDR2 SYGVKD.

V usage is TRBV28 and J usage is TRBJ2-5; the match to TRBD2 covers 8 bases. J gave up 2 bases and V 3 bases, and 11 bases lay outside the gene matches. Germline CDR1 reads MDHEN; CDR2 reads SYDVKM. The CDR3 extends over 17 amino acids. CDR3 in DNA: TGTGCCAGCAGTTTTCGCGTGGGCGGGGGGCTTCAAGAGACCCAGTACTTC. This codes for CASSFRVGGGLQETQYF.

This clone was seen only once. The chain combines TRBV11-3 with TRBJ2-4; D remains unclear. Germline values: CDR1 SGHNT, CDR2 YENEEA. The CDR3 contains 13 residues. V was cut by 2 bases and J by 2 bases, with 4 bases left in between. CDR3 DNA: TGTGCCAGCAGCTTATCGTCCAAAAACATTCAGTACTTC. Translated, it gives CASSLSSKNIQYF.

The chain links TRBV5-1 to TRBJ1-6; TRBD1 might be the D (6 bases). CDR3 length: 16 residues. V was shortened by 2 bases and J by 2 bases, with 11 bases between the two germline ends. Germline loops: CDR1 SGHRS, CDR2 YFSETQ. Here the CDR3 reads CASSFNTGTYNSPLHF. CDR3 bases: TGCGCCAGCAGCTTCAACACAGGGACCTATAATTCACCCCTCCACTTT.

In this sample, this clone turned up a few times. The DNA of the CDR3 is TGTGCCACCTCCACGTGGACAAATGGAGAGACCCAGTACTTC. As protein: CATSTWTNGETQYF. The chain links TRBV6-5 to TRBJ2-5; possibly TRBD1 for D (5 bases). Trimming left V 10 bases short and J 4 bases short, with 19 bases between. The CDR3 loop spans 14 amino acids. Germline loops: CDR1 MNHEY, CDR2 SVGAGI.

The chain has TRBV5-4 and TRBJ2-7; TRBD1 matches 9 bases. With 2 bases clipped from V and 5 bases from J, the junction kept 11 bases outside the gene matches. The CDR3 has 16 residues. Germline CDR1 reads SGHNT; CDR2 reads YYREEE (reference sequence). CDR3 bases: TGTGCCAGCAGCTTCGGGACAGGGACTGGCATCGACGAGCAGTACTTC. It codes for CASSFGTGTGIDEQYF.

The chain uses TRBV11-2 and TRBJ2-7; maybe TRBD2 (6 bases). CDR3 length: 15 amino acids. Trimming took off 0 bases at V and 0 bases at J, with 9 bases between the two ends. The V gene's germline CDR1 is SGHAT and CDR2 FQNNGV. The CDR3 loop reads CASSLDGGNSYEQYF. The CDR3 nucleotides read TGTGCCAGCAGCTTAGATGGCGGGAACTCCTACGAGCAGTACTTC.

V usage is TRBV10-2 and J usage is TRBJ1-4; 7 nucleotides match TRBD1. Germline CDR1 and CDR2: WSHSY and SAAADI. This CDR3 region has 13 residues. Trimming removed 4 bases from V and 5 bases from J; junction bases left unmatched: 1. The CDR3 nucleotides are TGCGCCAGCAGTGGACAGGGAAATGAAAAACTGTTTTTT. Protein sequence: CASSGQGNEKLFF.

This chain joins TRBV5-4 and TRBJ2-3; TRBD1 agrees at 7 bases. V gave up 4 bases and J gave up 0 bases; unmatched junction bases: 5. The germline gives CDR1 SGHNT, CDR2 YYREEE (reference sequence). CDR3 length: 15 residues. CDR3 bases: TGTGCCAGCAGCATGACAGGGACGAGCACAGATACGCAGTATTTT. Translating it yields CASSMTGTSTDTQYF.

The chain's CDR3 is CASSLNPGTGAAAGGPTEQFF. The CDR3 DNA is TGTGCCAGCAGCCTAAACCCCGGGACAGGGGCTGCAGCGGGAGGCCCAACCGAGCAGTTCTTC. This rearrangement joins TRBV21-1 to TRBJ2-1; the table's D call of TRBD2 was not tested on the DNA. TRBV21-1 constitutes a pseudogene. The CDR3 is made up of 21 amino acids.

This rearrangement joins TRBV3-1 (or the pseudogene TRBV3-2) to TRBJ2-7; TRBD2 might be the D (6 bases). The V end lost 1 base, the J end lost 6 bases, and 10 bases lay between the germline ends. Germline-derived CDR1 and CDR2 are LGHDT and YNNKEL (reference sequence). The CDR3 consists of 13 residues. The CDR3 here is CASSQVGGTEQYF. The CDR3 nucleotides read TGTGCCAGCAGCCAAGTTGGCGGGACCGAGCAGTACTTC.

This chain uses TRBV15 with TRBJ2-7; 7 nucleotides line up with TRBD1. The V segment lost 5 bases and the J segment 5 bases; nucleotides outside the gene matches: 15. CDR1 is LNHNV and CDR2 is YYDKDF in the germline V gene (reference sequence). The CDR3 runs 16 residues. CDR3: CATSQIQGVVIHEQYF. CDR3 DNA sequence: TGTGCCACCAGCCAGATCCAGGGGGTAGTAATCCACGAGCAGTACTTC.

J is TRBJ2-1 and V is TRBV19; possibly TRBD2 for D (6 bases). The CDR3 extends over 13 amino acids. Germline V gene data show CDR1 as LNHDA and CDR2 as SQIVND (reference sequence). Trimming cost V 4 bases and J 6 bases, with 10 bases left between them. The CDR3 protein is CASSTGVSNEQFF. CDR3 nucleotide sequence: TGTGCCAGTAGTACGGGAGTAAGCAATGAGCAGTTCTTC.

J is TRBJ2-7 and V is TRBV5-5; perhaps TRBD2 as D (5 bases). In germline, CDR1 is SGHKS, CDR2 YYEKEE (reference sequence). The CDR3 consists of 16 residues. Trimming removed 9 bases at V and 0 bases at J, with 22 bases between. CDR3 in DNA: TGTGCCACAAGCAGTGGGCCCGGGGAGATCTCCTACGAGCAGTACTTC. Residues: CATSSGPGEISYEQYF.

The gene calls are TRBV27 and TRBJ2-7, with TRBD2 identical over 9 bases. This CDR3 spans 15 amino acids. The germline V gene has CDR1 MNHEY and CDR2 SMNVEV (reference sequence). V lost 3 bases, J lost 4 bases, and 7 bases stayed unmatched. The CDR3 nucleotides read TGTGCCAGCAGTTTTGTGAGTAGCGGGAGTTACGAGCAGTACTTC. It translates to CASSFVSSGSYEQYF.